This T cell receptor beta chain was captured by sequencing in a study of shared clonotypes between healthy human individuals. General study results and limits: A reduction in generation probabilities was seen for non-shared clonotypes relative to those shared by all four donors. Richness estimates generally favored naive over memory subsets.

This CDR3 is built from 12 residues. CDR1 is ENHRY, CDR2 SYGVKD, per germline. V lost 9 bases and J 7 bases, leaving 16 bases between the germline ends. Genomic DNA belonging to each subset was distributed in equal measure over several immunoSEQ plates. Libraries were prepared by immunoSEQ multiplex PCR; TCRdb keeps only in-frame clonotypes and omits some of them. The sample lists roughly 1,800,000 clones; roughly 95% were seen once. Naivety among CD8 cells was defined by CD45RO negativity and positive CCR7 selection, thereby excluding terminally differentiated effector memory CD45RA+ cells. The donor cohort consisted entirely of Caucasian adults residing in Nashville, Tennessee. In the case of this clone: What it recognizes is unknown.

This clonotype was obtained from a man aged 18 to 35 in good health. The chain has TRBV10-3 and TRBJ2-7; tentative D call: TRBD1 (6 bases). The sequencing sample was made of naive CD8+ T cells sorted from blood. CDR3 protein: CAILTGTGEQYF. For the CDR3, the DNA is TGTGCCATTCTGACAGGTACGGGGGAGCAGTACTTC.